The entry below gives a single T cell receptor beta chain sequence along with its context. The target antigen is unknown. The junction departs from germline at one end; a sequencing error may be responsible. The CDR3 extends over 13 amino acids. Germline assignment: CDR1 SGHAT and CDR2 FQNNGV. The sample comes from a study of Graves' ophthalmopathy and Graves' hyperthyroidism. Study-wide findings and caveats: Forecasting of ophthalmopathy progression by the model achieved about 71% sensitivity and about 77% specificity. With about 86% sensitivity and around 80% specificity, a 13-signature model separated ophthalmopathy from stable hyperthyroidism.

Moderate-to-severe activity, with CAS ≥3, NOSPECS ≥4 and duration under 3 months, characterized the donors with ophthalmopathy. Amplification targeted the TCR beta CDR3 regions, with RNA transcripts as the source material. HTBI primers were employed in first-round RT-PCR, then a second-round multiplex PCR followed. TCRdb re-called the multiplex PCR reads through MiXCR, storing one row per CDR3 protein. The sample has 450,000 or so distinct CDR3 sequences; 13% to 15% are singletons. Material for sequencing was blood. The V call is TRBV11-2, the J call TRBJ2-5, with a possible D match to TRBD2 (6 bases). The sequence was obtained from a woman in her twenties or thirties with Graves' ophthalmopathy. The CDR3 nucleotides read TGTGCCAGCAGCTTGGGACTGAGAGAGACCCGGTACTTC. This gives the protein CASSLGLRETRYF. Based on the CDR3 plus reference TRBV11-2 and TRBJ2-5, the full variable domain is EAGVAQSPRYKIIEKRQSVAFWCNPISGHATLYWYQQILGQGPKLLIQFQNNGVVDDSQLPKDRFSAERLKGVDSTLKIQPAKLEDSAVYLCASSLGLRETRYFGPGTRLLVL.